The clone carrying this T cell receptor beta chain was recorded many times. The antigen is not known. Unique molecular identifiers were incorporated into the prepared TCRbeta library. TCRdb processed the PCR reads anew with MiXCR; each CDR3 protein has one entry. The table includes 110,000 or so distinct CDR3 sequences, approximately 6% detected once. This sample is part of a study of T-cell reconstitution after alpha-beta-depleted transplantation in children. Whole-study findings and limits: Roughly two months post-transplant, alpha-beta T cells reportedly originated from several hundred graft clones that had expanded. The authors attributed T-cell counts and diversity one year after transplant mostly to newly produced T cells. The high TCRbeta diversity at day 60 in some patients came from surviving recipient T cells and thymic progenitors.

Germline V gene data show CDR1 as MNHEY and CDR2 as SVGAGI. Deletions cut 6 bases from V and 2 bases from J, with 8 bases between. This CDR3 spans 12 amino acids. The starting material was PBMCs, mostly from graft donor cells, obtained 360 days after TCRalphabeta/CD19-depleted stem cell transplant. This clonotype originated in a male patient under 10 years old who had a stem cell transplant for acute lymphoblastic leukemia, so the T cells may come from the graft donor. The chain recombines TRBV6-5 with TRBJ2-7, with D possibly matching TRBD1 (5 bases). The CDR3 here is CASRGAAYEQYF. The CDR3 region has the DNA TGTGCCAGCAGAGGGGCGGCCTACGAGCAGTACTTC.